Listed here are 10 T cell receptor beta chains from one sample, sequenced in a study of post-analysis software for immune sequencing data. Sequencing libraries made from TCR beta cDNA carried unique molecular identifiers. TCRdb processed the PCR reads anew with MiXCR; each CDR3 protein has one entry. The sample lists about 570,000 distinct CDR3 sequences, around 31% occurring once. Their antigen targets remain unknown. Study-level points and caveats: A few TRBV segments (TRBV5-6, TRBV5-1 and TRBV20-1 among them) occurred more frequently in patients than in controls.

Material for sequencing was blood. Every receptor here comes from a girl aged 2-17 years with multiple sclerosis.

The CDR3 DNA sequence: TGTGCCAGCAGCTTAGGCCTCCCGGGCCGGACCTCCTACGAGCAGTACTTC. Protein: CASSLGLPGRTSYEQYF. This chain connects TRBV7-2 to TRBJ2-7; D call uncertain. Germline V gene data show CDR1 as SGHTA and CDR2 as FQGNSA. The V gene lost 1 base and the J gene lost 0 bases, with 16 bases spanning the gap. The CDR3 runs to 17 residues.

This chain links TRBV5-6 with TRBJ2-7, with TRBD2 matching 13 bases. The V gene end was trimmed by 0 bases and the J gene end by 1 base; junction bases not matched to a gene: 7. The CDR3 is 18 amino acids. Germline CDR1 reads SGHDT; CDR2 reads YYEEEE. The chain's CDR3 is CASSLVRVGLAGSYEQYF. The CDR3 region has the DNA TGTGCCAGCAGCTTGGTTCGTGTGGGACTAGCGGGATCCTACGAGCAGTACTTC. The entire variable domain, with the rest obtained from reference TRBV5-6 and TRBJ2-7, is as follows: DAGVTQSPTHLIKTRGQQVTLRCSPKSGHDTVSWYQQALGQGPQFIFQYYEEEERQRGNFPDRFSGHQFPNYSSELNVNALLLGDSALYLCASSLVRVGLAGSYEQYFGPGTRLTVT.

The rearrangement uses TRBV7-6 and TRBJ2-3; 8 bases agree with TRBD2. There are 15 residues in the CDR3. The V gene end was trimmed by 3 bases and the J gene end by 6 bases; junction bases not matched to a gene: 8. Germline lookup yields CDR1 SGHVS and CDR2 FNYEAQ. In nucleotides, the CDR3 is TGTGCCAGCAGCTTGGACGGGGGGGCTGAGGATACGCAGTATTTT. Translated: CASSLDGGAEDTQYF.

This chain links TRBV11-2 with TRBJ2-3, with D tentatively TRBD2 (5 bases). Germline V gene sequence: CDR1 SGHAT, CDR2 FQNNGV. The CDR3 loop spans 14 amino acids. The ends were cut back, 5 bases at V and 2 bases at J, with 11 bases in the middle. This chain's CDR3 is CASSLPGVTDTQYF. As DNA, the CDR3 is TGTGCCAGCAGCCTCCCCGGGGTCACAGATACGCAGTATTTT.

The V call is TRBV4-1, the J call TRBJ1-2; D call uncertain. Trimming took 4 bases from V and 2 from J, leaving 14 bases between them. Germline values: CDR1 MGHRA, CDR2 YSYEKL. The CDR3 contains 15 residues. The DNA for the CDR3 is TGCGCCAGCAGCCCCGTGGAGGTGGGGAACTATGGCTACACCTTC. This translates into CASSPVEVGNYGYTF.

The V and J genes are TRBV6-5 and TRBJ2-7; weak D call: TRBD1 (6 bases). This CDR3 has 13 residues. V was cut by 5 bases and J by 3 bases, with 11 bases left in between. Germline V gene sequence: CDR1 MNHEY, CDR2 SVGAGI. CDR3 amino acids: CASSNQGYYEQYF. CDR3 in DNA: TGTGCCAGCAGTAACCAGGGGTACTACGAGCAGTACTTC.

This clonotype has more than one count but fewer than ten. The chain couples TRBV7-3 to TRBJ2-6; TRBD1 matches 8 bases. The CDR3 covers 15 residues. Losses at the gene ends were 2 bases for V and 3 bases for J; bases not matched to a gene: 0. From germline, CDR1 is SGHTA and CDR2 FQGTGA. The CDR3 loop is CASSLDRGGANVLTF. CDR3 nucleotides: TGTGCCAGCAGCTTAGACAGGGGTGGGGCCAACGTCCTGACTTTC.

This clonotype has just a few counts. The rearrangement links TRBV20-1 to TRBJ2-5, with 7 bases aligning to TRBD1. The CDR3 is made up of 13 amino acids. V shed 2 bases and J 1 base; nucleotides not matched to a gene: 1. CDR1 is DFQATT and CDR2 is SNEGSKA in the germline V gene (reference sequence). For the CDR3, the DNA is TGCAGTGCTAGAAGGGGGCTCCAAGAGACCCAGTACTTC. Encoded protein: CSARRGLQETQYF.

This clonotype was counted only a few times. The V call is TRBV28, the J call TRBJ1-1, with D possibly matching TRBD1 (5 bases). Per the germline V gene, CDR1 is MDHEN and CDR2 is SYDVKM. The CDR3 contains 18 residues. V lost 0 bases and J lost 3, with 20 bases in between. The CDR3 region is CASSLWAGTHTADTEAFF. The CDR3, as DNA: TGTGCCAGCAGTTTATGGGCCGGGACTCATACTGCGGACACTGAAGCTTTCTTT.

The chain carries TRBV12-3 or TRBV12-4 and TRBJ2-5, with 8 positions matching TRBD1. The end of the DNA fits TRBJ2-7 better, so the J call may be wrong. The CDR3 consists of 16 residues. The CDR3 protein is CASSPPVQGAAYEQYF. In DNA form, the CDR3 reads TGTGCCAGCAGTCCCCCGGTGCAGGGGGCAGCCTACGAGCAGTACTTC.